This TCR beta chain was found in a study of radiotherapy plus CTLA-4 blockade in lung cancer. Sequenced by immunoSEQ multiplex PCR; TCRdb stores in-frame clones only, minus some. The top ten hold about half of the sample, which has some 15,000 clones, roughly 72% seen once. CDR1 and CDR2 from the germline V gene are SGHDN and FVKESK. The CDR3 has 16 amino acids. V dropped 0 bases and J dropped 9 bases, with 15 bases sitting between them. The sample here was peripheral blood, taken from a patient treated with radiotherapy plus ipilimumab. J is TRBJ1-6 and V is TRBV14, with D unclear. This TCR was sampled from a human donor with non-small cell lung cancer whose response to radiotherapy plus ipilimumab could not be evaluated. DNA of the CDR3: TGTGCCAGCAGCCAAGACAGGCCGGTTCTGGGTTCACCCCTCCACTTT. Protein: CASSQDRPVLGSPLHF.